What follows are 11 T cell receptor beta chains derived from one specimen sequenced in a study of cytotoxic CD8 clonotypes in ibrutinib-treated CLL. The data were produced by immunoSEQ multiplex PCR, yet TCRdb's version contains in-frame clones alone and is incomplete. Seen here are a few hundred thousand clones, almost 80% observed once, and the top ten hold roughly 7%. The sample was PBMCs, taken before ibrutinib treatment. The receptors shown here come from a human donor with chronic lymphocytic leukemia.

The chain joins TRBV18 to TRBJ2-5; no clear D gene. The CDR3 has 14 residues. CDR1 and CDR2 (germline): KGHSH, LQKENI. Trimming took 5 bases from V and 1 from J, leaving 11 bases between them. Here the CDR3 DNA reads TGTGCCAGCTCAACATCCCTCCTCCAAGAGACCCAGTACTTC. Its protein is CASSTSLLQETQYF.

The chain is built from TRBV9 and TRBJ1-1, with D unclear. V was cut by 0 bases and J by 4 bases, with 13 bases left in between. The CDR3 totals 15 residues. Germline loops: CDR1 SGDLS, CDR2 YYNGEE. CDR3 in DNA: TGTGCCAGCAGCGTAGGAATGGGAGGGATCACTGAAGCTTTCTTT. Protein sequence: CASSVGMGGITEAFF.

This clone showed up just a few times. This chain connects TRBV25-1 to TRBJ2-1; 7 nucleotides line up with TRBD2. In germline, CDR1 is MGHDK, CDR2 SYGVNS. Unmatched junction bases numbered 9, after V lost 4 bases and J lost 3 bases. The CDR3 contains 16 residues. The DNA for the CDR3 is TGTGCCAGCAGTGGAAGGACTAGACGAAACTACAATGAGCAGTTCTTC. Protein sequence: CASSGRTRRNYNEQFF.

The rearrangement joins TRBV19 to TRBJ1-3; maybe TRBD1 (5 bases). CDR1 is LNHDA, CDR2 SQIVND, per germline (reference sequence). CDR3 length: 17 residues. Trimming pared 4 bases from V and 0 bases from J, leaving 16 bases between. The CDR3 bases are TGTGCCAGTAGTACTAGGGGTGGCAGCAACTCTGGAAACACCATATATTTT. Translating gives CASSTRGGSNSGNTIYF.

The chain uses TRBV7-6 and TRBJ2-1, with D uncertain. Germline loops: CDR1 SGHVS, CDR2 FNYEAQ. The V end was cut by 6 bases, the J end by 6 bases, with 18 bases between. This CDR3 region has 15 residues. The CDR3 reads CASRPISPGSNEQFF. Written as DNA, the CDR3 is TGTGCCAGCAGGCCGATCTCCCCAGGAAGCAATGAGCAGTTCTTC.

The chain links TRBV7-6 to TRBJ2-7; 9 bases match TRBD1. With V trimmed by 1 base and J by 6 bases, 7 bases remained unmatched. Germline V lookup: CDR1 SGHVS, CDR2 FNYEAQ. This CDR3 is built from 15 residues. CDR3 in DNA: TGTGCCAGCAGCTTAGTGAGGGACAGGGATGGCGAGCAGTACTTC. Residues: CASSLVRDRDGEQYF.

The chain joins TRBV30 to TRBJ2-1; D gene uncertain. In germline, CDR1 is GTSNPN, CDR2 SVGIG (reference sequence). The ends were cut back, 0 bases at V and 2 bases at J, with 8 bases in the middle. The CDR3 has 14 residues. The CDR3 sequence: CAWSVPGPYNEQFF. CDR3 sequence (DNA): TGTGCCTGGAGTGTGCCCGGACCCTACAATGAGCAGTTCTTC.

This rearrangement joins TRBV7-8 to TRBJ1-4; 8 positions agree with TRBD1. CDR3 length equals 14 residues. Germline V gene sequence: CDR1 SGHVS, CDR2 FQNEAQ. Trimming removed 6 bases from V and 6 bases from J; junction bases left unmatched: 6. CDR3 region: CASRQGAGDEKLFF. CDR3 DNA sequence: TGTGCCAGCAGGCAGGGGGCGGGAGATGAAAAACTGTTTTTT.

V gene TRBV27 combines with J gene TRBJ2-7; 9 nucleotides agree with TRBD1. CDR3 length equals 11 residues. V lost 8 bases and J lost 4; bases outside the gene matches: 0. Germline assignment: CDR1 MNHEY and CDR2 SMNVEV (reference sequence). The CDR3 nucleotides are TGTGCCAGCGGGACAGGGTACGAGCAGTACTTC. Protein: CASGTGYEQYF.

The chain recombines TRBV4-2 with TRBJ2-1, with unresolved D. The germline gives CDR1 LGHNA, CDR2 YNFKEQ. This CDR3 comprises 14 residues. V dropped 3 bases and J dropped 10 bases, with 16 bases sitting between them. In DNA form, the CDR3 reads TGTGCCAGCAGCCAGGGGATCTCGGTGGAGGAGCAGTTCTTC. Its protein product is CASSQGISVEEQFF.

There are a few counts of this clone. This chain uses TRBV7-8 with TRBJ2-1; 8 positions match TRBD2. CDR1 is SGHVS, CDR2 FQNEAQ, per germline. The length of the CDR3 is 15 residues. Trimming at V came to 1 base and at J to 5 bases, leaving 4 bases not matched to a gene. The CDR3 DNA sequence: TGTGCCAGCAGCTTAGGCGGGAGGCACAACAATGAGCAGTTCTTC. This translates into CASSLGGRHNNEQFF.